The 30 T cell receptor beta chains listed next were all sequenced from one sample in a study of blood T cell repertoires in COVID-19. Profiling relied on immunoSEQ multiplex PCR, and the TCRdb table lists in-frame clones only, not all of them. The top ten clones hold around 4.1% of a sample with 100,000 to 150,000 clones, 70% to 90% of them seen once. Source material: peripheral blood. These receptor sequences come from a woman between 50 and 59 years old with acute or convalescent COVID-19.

The CDR3 loop is CASSPRQGRGGQPQHF. The CDR3 DNA reads as TGTGCCAGCAGCCCTCGACAGGGCCGGGGGGGGCAGCCCCAGCATTTT. This chain uses TRBV7-2 with TRBJ1-5; 7 bases are shared with TRBD1. This CDR3 comprises 16 residues. In germline, CDR1 is SGHTA, CDR2 FQGNSA. The V and J ends lost 5 bases and 7 bases, in that order; junction bases with no gene match: 14.

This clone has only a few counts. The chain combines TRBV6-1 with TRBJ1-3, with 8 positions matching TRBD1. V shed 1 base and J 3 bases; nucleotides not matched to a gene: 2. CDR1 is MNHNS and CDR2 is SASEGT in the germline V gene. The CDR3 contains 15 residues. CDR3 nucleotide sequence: TGTGCCAGCAGTGAAGGGGGGACAGGTGGAAACACCATATATTTT. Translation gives CASSEGGTGGNTIYF.

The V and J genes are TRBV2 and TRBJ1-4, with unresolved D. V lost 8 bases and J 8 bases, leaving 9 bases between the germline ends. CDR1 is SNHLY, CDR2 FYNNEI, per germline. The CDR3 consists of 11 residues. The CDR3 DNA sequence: TGTGCCAGCGGACTCCGGGAAAAACTGTTTTTT. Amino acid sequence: CASGLREKLFF.

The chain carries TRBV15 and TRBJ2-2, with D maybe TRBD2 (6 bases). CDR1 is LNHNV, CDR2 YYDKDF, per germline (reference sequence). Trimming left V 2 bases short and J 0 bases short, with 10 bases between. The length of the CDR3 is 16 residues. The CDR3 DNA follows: TGTGCCACCAGCAGAACGGCGGGGCCGAACACCGGGGAGCTGTTTTTT. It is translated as CATSRTAGPNTGELFF.

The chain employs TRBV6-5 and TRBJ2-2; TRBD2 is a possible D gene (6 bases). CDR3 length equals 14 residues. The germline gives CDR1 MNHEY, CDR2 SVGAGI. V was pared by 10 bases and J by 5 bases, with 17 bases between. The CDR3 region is CATQDSGRTGELFF. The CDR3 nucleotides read TGTGCCACTCAAGACAGTGGGAGGACCGGGGAGCTGTTTTTT.

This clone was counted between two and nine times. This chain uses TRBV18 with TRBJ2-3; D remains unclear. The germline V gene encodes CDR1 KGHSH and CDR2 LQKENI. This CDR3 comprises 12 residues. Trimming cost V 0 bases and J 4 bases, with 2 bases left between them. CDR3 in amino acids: CASSPPSDTQYF. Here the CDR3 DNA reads TGTGCCAGCTCACCACCCTCAGATACGCAGTATTTT.

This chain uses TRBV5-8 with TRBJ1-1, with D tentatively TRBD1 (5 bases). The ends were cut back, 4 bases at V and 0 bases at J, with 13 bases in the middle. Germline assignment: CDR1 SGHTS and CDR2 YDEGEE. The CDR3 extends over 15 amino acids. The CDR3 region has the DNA TGTGCCAGCAGCGCAGGGAGGCCCTTGAACACTGAAGCTTTCTTT. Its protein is CASSAGRPLNTEAFF.

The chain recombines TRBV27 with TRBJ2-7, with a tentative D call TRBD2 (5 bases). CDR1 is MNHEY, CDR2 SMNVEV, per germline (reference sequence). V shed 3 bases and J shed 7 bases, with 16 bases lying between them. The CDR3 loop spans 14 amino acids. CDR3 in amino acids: CASSLSNWEQEQYF. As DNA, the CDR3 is TGTGCCAGCAGTTTGTCTAACTGGGAGCAGGAGCAGTACTTC.

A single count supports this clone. Here the CDR3 DNA reads TGCAGCGTTGAATCTCCCGGGGGTGACTACGAGCAGTACTTC. Protein: CSVESPGGDYEQYF. The J gene is TRBJ2-7, the V gene TRBV29-1, with D possibly being TRBD2 (6 bases). Per germline, CDR1 SQVTM and CDR2 ANQGSEA. V was pared by 2 bases and J by 3 bases, with 14 bases between. CDR3 length: 14 amino acids.

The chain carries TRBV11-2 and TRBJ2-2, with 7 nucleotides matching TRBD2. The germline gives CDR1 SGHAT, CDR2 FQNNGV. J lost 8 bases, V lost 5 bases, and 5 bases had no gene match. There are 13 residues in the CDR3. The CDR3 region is CASSRRGEGELFF. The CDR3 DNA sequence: TGTGCCAGCAGCCGACGGGGGGAGGGGGAGCTGTTTTTT.

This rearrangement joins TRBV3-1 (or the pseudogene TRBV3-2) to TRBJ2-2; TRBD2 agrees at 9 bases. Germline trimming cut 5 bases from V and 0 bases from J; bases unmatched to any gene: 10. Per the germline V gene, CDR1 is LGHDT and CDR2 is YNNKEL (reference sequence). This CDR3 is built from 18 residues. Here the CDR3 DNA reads TGTGCCAGCAGCGATGAGTTAGCGGGAGTTACGAACACCGGGGAGCTGTTTTTT. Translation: CASSDELAGVTNTGELFF.

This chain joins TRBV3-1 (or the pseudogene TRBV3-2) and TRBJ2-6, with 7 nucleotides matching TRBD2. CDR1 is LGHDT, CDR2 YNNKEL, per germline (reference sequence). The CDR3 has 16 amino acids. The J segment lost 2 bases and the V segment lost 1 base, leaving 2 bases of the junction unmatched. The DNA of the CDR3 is TGTGCCAGCAGCCAAGTTGGGGGGGCTGGGGCCAACGTCCTGACTTTC. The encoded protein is CASSQVGGAGANVLTF.

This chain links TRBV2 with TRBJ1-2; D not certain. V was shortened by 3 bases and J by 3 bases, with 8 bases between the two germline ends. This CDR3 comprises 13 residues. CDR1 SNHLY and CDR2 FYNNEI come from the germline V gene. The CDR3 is CASSDRQDYGYTF. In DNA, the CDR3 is TGTGCCAGCAGTGACCGCCAGGACTATGGCTACACCTTC.

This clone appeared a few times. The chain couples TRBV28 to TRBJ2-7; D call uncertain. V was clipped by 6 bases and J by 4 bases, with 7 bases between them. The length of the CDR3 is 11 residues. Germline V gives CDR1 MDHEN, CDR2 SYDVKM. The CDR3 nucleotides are TGTGCCAGCAGCCGGCGGTACGAGCAGTACTTC. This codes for CASSRRYEQYF. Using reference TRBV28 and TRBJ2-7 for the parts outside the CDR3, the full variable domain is DVKVTQSSRYLVKRTGEKVFLECVQDMDHENMFWYRQDPGLGLRLIYFSYDVKMKEKGDIPEGYSVSREKKERFSLILESASTNQTSMYLCASSRRYEQYFGPGTRLTVT.

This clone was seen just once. CDR3 amino acids: CASSSWVQGATDTQYF. The DNA of the CDR3 is TGTGCCAGCAGCTCGTGGGTACAGGGGGCTACAGATACGCAGTATTTT. This chain connects TRBV7-9 to TRBJ2-3, with 9 bases that match TRBD1. This CDR3 comprises 16 residues. With 4 bases clipped from V and 3 bases from J, the junction kept 8 bases outside the gene matches. CDR1 is SEHNR, CDR2 FQNEAQ, per germline (reference sequence).

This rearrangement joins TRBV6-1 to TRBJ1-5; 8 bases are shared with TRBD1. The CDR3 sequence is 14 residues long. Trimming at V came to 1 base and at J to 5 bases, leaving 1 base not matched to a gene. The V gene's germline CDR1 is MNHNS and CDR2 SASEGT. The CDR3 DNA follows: TGTGCCAGCAGTGAAGGGACAGGGCATCAGCCCCAGCATTTT. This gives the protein CASSEGTGHQPQHF.

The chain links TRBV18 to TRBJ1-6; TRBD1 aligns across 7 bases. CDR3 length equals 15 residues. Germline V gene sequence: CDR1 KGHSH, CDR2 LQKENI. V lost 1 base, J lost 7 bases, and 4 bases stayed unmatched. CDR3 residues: CASSPLTGENSPLHF. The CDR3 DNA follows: TGTGCCAGCTCACCACTCACAGGGGAAAATTCACCCCTCCACTTT. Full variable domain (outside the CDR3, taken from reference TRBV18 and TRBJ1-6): NAGVMQNPRHLVRRRGQEARLRCSPMKGHSHVYWYRQLPEEGLKFMVYLQKENIIDESGMPKERFSAEFPKEGPSILRIQQVVRGDSAAYFCASSPLTGENSPLHFGNGTRLTVT.

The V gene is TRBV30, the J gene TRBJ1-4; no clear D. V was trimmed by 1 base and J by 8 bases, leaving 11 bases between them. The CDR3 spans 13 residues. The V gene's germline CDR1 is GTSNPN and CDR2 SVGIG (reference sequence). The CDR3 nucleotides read TGTGCCTGGAGTGCTGCGGGCCGAGAAAAACTGTTTTTT. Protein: CAWSAAGREKLFF. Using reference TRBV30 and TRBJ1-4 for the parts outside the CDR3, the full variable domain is SQTIHQWPATLVQPVGSPLSLECTVEGTSNPNLYWYRQAAGRGLQLLFYSVGIGQISSEVPQNLSASRPQDRQFILSSKKLLLSDSGFYLCAWSAAGREKLFFGSGTQLSVL.

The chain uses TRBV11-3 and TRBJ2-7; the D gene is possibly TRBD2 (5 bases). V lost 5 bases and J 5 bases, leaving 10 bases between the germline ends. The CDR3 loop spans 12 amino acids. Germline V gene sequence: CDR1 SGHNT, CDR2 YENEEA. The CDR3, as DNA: TGTGCCAGCAGCCAAACCGGGGACGAGCAGTACTTC. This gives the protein CASSQTGDEQYF.

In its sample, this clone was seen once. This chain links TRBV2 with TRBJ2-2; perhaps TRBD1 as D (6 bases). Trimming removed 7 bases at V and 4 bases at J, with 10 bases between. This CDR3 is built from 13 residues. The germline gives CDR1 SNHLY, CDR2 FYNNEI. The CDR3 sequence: CASKTGPTGELFF. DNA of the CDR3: TGTGCCAGCAAGACAGGCCCCACCGGGGAGCTGTTTTTT.

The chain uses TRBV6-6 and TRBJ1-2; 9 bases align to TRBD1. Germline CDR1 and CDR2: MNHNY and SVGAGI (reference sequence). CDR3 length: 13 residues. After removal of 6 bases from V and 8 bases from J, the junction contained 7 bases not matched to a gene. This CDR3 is CASSEQGARGYTF. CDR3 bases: TGTGCCAGCAGCGAACAGGGGGCGCGGGGCTACACCTTC.

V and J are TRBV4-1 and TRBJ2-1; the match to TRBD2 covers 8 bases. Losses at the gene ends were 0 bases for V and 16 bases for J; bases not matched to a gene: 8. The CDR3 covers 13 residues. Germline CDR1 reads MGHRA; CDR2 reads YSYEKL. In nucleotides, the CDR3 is TGCGCCAGCAGCCAAGAGCGGGGGACTAGAATCTTCTTC. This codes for CASSQERGTRIFF.

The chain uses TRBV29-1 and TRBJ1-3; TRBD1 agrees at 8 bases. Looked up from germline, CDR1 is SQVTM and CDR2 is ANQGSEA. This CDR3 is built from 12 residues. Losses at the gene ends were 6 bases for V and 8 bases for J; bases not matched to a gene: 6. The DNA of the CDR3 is TGCAGCGTCAGTCAGGGGGCAGACACCATATATTTT. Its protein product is CSVSQGADTIYF.

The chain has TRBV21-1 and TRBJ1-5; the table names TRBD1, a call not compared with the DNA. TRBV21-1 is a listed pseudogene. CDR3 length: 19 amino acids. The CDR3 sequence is CASSKEVTEELYSNQPQHF. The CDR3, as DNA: TGTGCCAGCAGCAAAGAGGTGACAGAAGAACTATATAGCAATCAGCCCCAGCATTTT.

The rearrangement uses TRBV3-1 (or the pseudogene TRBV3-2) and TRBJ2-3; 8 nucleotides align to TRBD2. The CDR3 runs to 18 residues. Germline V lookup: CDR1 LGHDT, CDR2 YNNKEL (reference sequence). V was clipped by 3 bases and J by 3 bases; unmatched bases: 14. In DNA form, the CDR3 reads TGTGCCAGCAGCCATTACCCGGCGGGAGGCTCTTTGACAGATACGCAGTATTTT. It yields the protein CASSHYPAGGSLTDTQYF.

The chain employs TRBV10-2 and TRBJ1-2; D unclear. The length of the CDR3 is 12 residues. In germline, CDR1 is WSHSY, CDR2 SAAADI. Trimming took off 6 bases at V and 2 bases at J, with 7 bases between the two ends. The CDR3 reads CASRTENYGYTF. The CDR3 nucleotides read TGCGCCAGCAGAACTGAAAACTATGGCTACACCTTC.

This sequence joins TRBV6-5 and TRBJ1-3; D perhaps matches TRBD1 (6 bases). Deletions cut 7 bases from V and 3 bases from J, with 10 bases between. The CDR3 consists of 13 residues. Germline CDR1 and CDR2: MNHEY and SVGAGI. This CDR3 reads CASTTGFGNTIYF. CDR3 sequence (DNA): TGTGCCAGCACTACAGGGTTTGGAAACACCATATATTTT.

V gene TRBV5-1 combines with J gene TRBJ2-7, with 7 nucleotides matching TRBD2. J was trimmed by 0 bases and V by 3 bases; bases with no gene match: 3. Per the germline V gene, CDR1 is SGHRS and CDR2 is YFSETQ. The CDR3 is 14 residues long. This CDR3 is CASSWGTTSYEQYF. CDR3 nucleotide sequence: TGCGCCAGCAGCTGGGGGACTACCTCCTACGAGCAGTACTTC.

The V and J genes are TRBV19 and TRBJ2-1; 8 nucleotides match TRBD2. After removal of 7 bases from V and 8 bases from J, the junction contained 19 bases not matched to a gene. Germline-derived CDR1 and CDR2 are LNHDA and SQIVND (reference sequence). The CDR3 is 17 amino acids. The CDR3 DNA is TGTGCCAGTATCCGTACACACTCTTACGGGAGGGTCGATGAGCAGTTCTTC. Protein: CASIRTHSYGRVDEQFF.

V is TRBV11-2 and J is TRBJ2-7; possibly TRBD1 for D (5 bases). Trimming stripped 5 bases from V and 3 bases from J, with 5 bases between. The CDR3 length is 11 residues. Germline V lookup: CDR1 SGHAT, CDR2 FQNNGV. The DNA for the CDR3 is TGTGCCAGCAGCAGGGGCTACGAGCAGTACTTC. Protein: CASSRGYEQYF. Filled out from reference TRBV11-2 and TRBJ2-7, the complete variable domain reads EAGVAQSPRYKIIEKRQSVAFWCNPISGHATLYWYQQILGQGPKLLIQFQNNGVVDDSQLPKDRFSAERLKGVDSTLKIQPAKLEDSAVYLCASSRGYEQYFGPGTRLTVT.